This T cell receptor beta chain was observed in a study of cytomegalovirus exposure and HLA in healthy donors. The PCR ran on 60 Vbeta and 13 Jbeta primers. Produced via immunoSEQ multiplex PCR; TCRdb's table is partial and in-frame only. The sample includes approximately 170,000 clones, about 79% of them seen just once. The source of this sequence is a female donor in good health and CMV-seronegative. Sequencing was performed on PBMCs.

CDR3 in amino acids: CASSAYGTGGRNEQYF. CDR3 nucleotide sequence: TGTGCCAGCAGCGCCTACGGGACAGGGGGAAGGAACGAGCAGTACTTC. The chain recombines TRBV9 with TRBJ2-7, with 11 bases that match TRBD1. The CDR3 loop spans 16 amino acids. V shed 3 bases, J shed 5 bases, and the junction held 10 bases outside the gene matches. CDR1 and CDR2 (germline): SGDLS, YYNGEE.